This entry is about one T cell receptor (beta chain). The antigen is not known. Trimming removed 10 bases at V and 0 bases at J, with 13 bases between. The CDR3 totals 15 residues. Germline loops: CDR1 LGHDT, CDR2 YNNKEL (reference sequence). Per individual sample, total RNA of at least 6 micrograms was extracted. This sample is drawn from a study of blood T cells in healthy people across ages. Study results and limitations: Roughly linear declines in TCR beta diversity per million T cells occurred with age.

It was with a sample-barcoded 5' primer and a J-beta primer mix that a second PCR of roughly 6 to 12 cycles was run. Paired-end reads containing CDR3 totaled no fewer than 3 million for each sample. TCRdb used MiXCR to reprocess the 5' RACE reads, holding one entry per CDR3 protein. Of 1.5 million to 2 million distinct CDR3 sequences in the sample, 35% to 50% were seen once. Sequences were obtained from blood. The sequence was obtained from a human donor in good health. V gene TRBV3-1 combines with J gene TRBJ2-6; D is possibly TRBD1 (6 bases). CDR3 bases: TGTGCCACGCTGGACAGATCCTCTGGGGCCAACGTCCTGACTTTC. It is translated as CATLDRSSGANVLTF.